This TCR beta chain was sequenced in a study of breast tumors, draining lymph nodes, adjacent tissues. Notes on the study in general: Tumor TCR diversity was below lymph nodes but above nontumor tissue. Luminal-like breast cancer showed significantly higher tumor–nontumor repertoire similarity than basal-like.

This clonotype appeared many times. The antigen remains unidentified. The junction departs from germline at one end; a sequencing error may be responsible. In TCRdb, the multiplex PCR reads were re-called with MiXCR into one record per CDR3 protein. This sample carries some 230,000 distinct CDR3 sequences, around 35% of them seen once, and the ten largest clones take over 3.5%. Per germline, CDR1 SGHKS and CDR2 YYEKEE (reference sequence). This CDR3 contains 14 residues. Samples came from axillary lymph nodes draining the breast cancer. The genes are TRBV5-5 and TRBJ2-3; a possible D gene is TRBD1 (6 bases). The specimen was axillary lymph node tissue. The TCR was taken from a female donor with breast cancer. Some clones in this sample may be carry-over from other donors' samples. Written as DNA, the CDR3 is TGTGCCAGCATCTTGAACAGGGCGGCAGATACGCAGTATTTT. Translated, it gives CASILNRAADTQYF.